The clone carrying this TCR beta chain was detected a few times. The antigen is unknown. Germline values: CDR1 SGHTA, CDR2 FQGNSA. The CDR3 covers 16 residues. The ends were cut back, 5 bases at V and 0 bases at J, with 17 bases in the middle. This entry belongs to a study of blood T cells in healthy people across ages. Regarding the study as a whole: Age advanced and TCR beta diversity per million T cells fell, roughly linearly.

The second PCR ran 7 to 11 cycles with a sample-barcoded 5' primer and J-beta primers. TCRdb reprocessed the 5' RACE reads via MiXCR and lists one record per CDR3 protein. This sample carries around 790,000 distinct CDR3 sequences, around 45% of them seen once, and the ten largest clones take about a fifth. The rearrangement links TRBV7-2 to TRBJ2-7; maybe TRBD1 (5 bases). The clonotype originates from a man aged 60 to 75 in good health. The sequenced sample was blood. CDR3 bases: TGTGCCAGCAGCCTGACTCCAGGGCTCAGCTCCTACGAGCAGTACTTC. This sequence encodes CASSLTPGLSSYEQYF.